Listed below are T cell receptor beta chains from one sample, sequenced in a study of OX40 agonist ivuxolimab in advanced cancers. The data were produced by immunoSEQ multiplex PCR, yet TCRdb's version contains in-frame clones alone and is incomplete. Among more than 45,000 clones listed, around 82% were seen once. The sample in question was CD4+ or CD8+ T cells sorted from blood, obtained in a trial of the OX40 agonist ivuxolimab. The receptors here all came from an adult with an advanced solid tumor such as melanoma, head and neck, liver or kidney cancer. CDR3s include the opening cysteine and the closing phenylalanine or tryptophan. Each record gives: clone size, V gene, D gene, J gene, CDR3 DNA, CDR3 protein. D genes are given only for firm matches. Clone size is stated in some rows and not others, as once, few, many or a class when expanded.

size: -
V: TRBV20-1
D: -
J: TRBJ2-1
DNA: TGCAGTGCCCTGTGGGGTGAGCAGTTCTTC
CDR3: CSALWGEQFF

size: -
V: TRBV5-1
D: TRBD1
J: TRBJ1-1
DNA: TGCGCCAGCAGCTTGGGGGGCCAGGGGGGCACTGAAGCTTTCTTT
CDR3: CASSLGGQGGTEAFF

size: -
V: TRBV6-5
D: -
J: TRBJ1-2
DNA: TGTGCCAGCAGTTACTTCGGGGAGGTTGGCTACACCTTC
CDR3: CASSYFGEVGYTF

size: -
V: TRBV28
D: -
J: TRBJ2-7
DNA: TGTGCCAGCAGTTTACTAGCACCCCACGAGCAGTACTTC
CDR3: CASSLLAPHEQYF

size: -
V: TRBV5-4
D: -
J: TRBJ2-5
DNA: TGTGCCAGCAGCTTTCTGGGGCGAGAGACCCAGTACTTC
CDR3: CASSFLGRETQYF

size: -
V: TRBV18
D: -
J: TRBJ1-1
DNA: TGTGCCAGCTCACCGTGGGGACGGGTTGAAGCTTTCTTT
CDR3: CASSPWGRVEAFF

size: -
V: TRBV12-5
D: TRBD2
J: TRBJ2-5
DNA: TGTGCTAGTGGTTTCCTAATTACTAGCGGGGGGGCTAGAGAGACCCAGTACTTC
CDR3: CASGFLITSGGARETQYF

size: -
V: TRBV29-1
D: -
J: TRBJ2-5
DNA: TGCAGCGTTGCGGCAAGCAGGGGTGGGACCCAGTACTTC
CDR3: CSVAASRGGTQYF

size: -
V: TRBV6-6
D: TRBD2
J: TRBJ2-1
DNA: TGTGCCAGCAGTGATCGGACTAGCGCCTACAATGAGCAGTTCTTC
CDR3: CASSDRTSAYNEQFF

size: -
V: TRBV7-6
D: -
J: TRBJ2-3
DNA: TGTGCCAGCAGCTTGGGGGGGGCATTTGATACGCAGTATTTT
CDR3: CASSLGGAFDTQYF

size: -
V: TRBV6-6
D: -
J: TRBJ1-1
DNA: TGTGCCAGCATCGCCCCAGGGGCGAACACTGAAGCTTTCTTT
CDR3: CASIAPGANTEAFF

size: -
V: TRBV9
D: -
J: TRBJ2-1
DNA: TGTGCCAGCAGCGTAGAAGGGTTGAAGTACAATGAGCAGTTCTTC
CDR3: CASSVEGLKYNEQFF

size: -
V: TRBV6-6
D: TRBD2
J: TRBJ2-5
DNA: TGTGCCAGCAGTTGGACTAGCGGCCAAGAGACCCAGTACTTC
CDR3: CASSWTSGQETQYF

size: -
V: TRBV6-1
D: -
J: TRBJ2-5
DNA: TGTGCCACGAAACATCTACCCCAAGAGACCCAGTACTTC
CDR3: CATKHLPQETQYF

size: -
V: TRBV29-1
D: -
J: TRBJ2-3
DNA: TGCAGCGTTCAACGGCGGCGAGGGTACACAGATACGCAGTATTTT
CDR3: CSVQRRRGYTDTQYF

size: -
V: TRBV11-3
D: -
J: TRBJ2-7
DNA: TGTGCCAGCAGCGCTGTTGCCCAAATGACCTACGAGCAGTACTTC
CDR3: CASSAVAQMTYEQYF

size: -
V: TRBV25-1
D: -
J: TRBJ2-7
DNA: TGTGCCAGCCATCCCACAGGGAAGGTCGCCGAGCAGTACTTC
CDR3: CASHPTGKVAEQYF

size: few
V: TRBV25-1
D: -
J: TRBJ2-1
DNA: TGTGCCAGCAGGGGACCCCAGACCTACAATGAGCAGTTCTTC
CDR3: CASRGPQTYNEQFF

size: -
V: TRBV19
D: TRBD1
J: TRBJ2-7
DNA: TGTGCCACGGCCCCTCGGACAGGGGACTACGAGCAGTACTTC
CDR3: CATAPRTGDYEQYF

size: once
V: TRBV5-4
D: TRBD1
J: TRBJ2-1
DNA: TGTGCCAGCAGCTTGCAGGGGGCGTTTTACAATGAGCAGTTCTTC
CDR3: CASSLQGAFYNEQFF

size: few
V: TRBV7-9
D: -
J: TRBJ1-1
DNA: TGTGCCAGCAGCTTGTCCGGGAACACTGAAGCTTTCTTT
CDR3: CASSLSGNTEAFF

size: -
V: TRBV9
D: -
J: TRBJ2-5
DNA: TGTGCCAGCAGCCCACAGATCGAAGGAGAGACCCAGTACTTC
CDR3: CASSPQIEGETQYF

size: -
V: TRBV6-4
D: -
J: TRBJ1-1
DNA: TGTGCCAGCAGTGCTAGCCGGGGTAGCACTGAAGCTTTCTTT
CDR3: CASSASRGSTEAFF

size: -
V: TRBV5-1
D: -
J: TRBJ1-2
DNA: TGCGCCAGCAGCTTAGATACAGACTATGGCTACACCTTC
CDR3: CASSLDTDYGYTF

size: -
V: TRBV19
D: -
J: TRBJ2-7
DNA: TGTGCCAGTAGGCCATCGGGGGTGACAGGCCTAATCTACGAGCAGTACTTC
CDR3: CASRPSGVTGLIYEQYF

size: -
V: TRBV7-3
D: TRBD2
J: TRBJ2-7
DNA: TGTGCCAGCAGCGTGAGGGCGGGAGATTGCGAGCAGTACTTC
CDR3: CASSVRAGDCEQYF

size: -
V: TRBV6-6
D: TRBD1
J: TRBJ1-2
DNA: TGTGCCAGCAGGACAGGGACTGGCTACACCTTC
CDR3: CASRTGTGYTF

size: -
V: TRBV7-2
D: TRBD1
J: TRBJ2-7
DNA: TGTGCCAGCAGCTTAGCAGCCCAGGGGGCGTACGAGCAGTACTTC
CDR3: CASSLAAQGAYEQYF

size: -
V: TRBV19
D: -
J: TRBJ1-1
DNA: TGTGCCAGCTTCAGGAGACAGAACACTGAAGCTTTCTTT
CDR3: CASFRRQNTEAFF

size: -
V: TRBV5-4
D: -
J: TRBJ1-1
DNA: TGTGCCAGCAGCTGGGAGGCCTTGAACACTGAAGCTTTCTTT
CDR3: CASSWEALNTEAFF

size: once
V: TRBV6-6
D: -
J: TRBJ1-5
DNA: TGTGCCAGCAGTTACCACTCCCCGCAGCCCCAGCATTTT
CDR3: CASSYHSPQPQHF

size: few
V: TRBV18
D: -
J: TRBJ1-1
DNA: TGTGCCAGCTCACCAGGGCAGAACATGAACACTGAAGCTTTCTTT
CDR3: CASSPGQNMNTEAFF

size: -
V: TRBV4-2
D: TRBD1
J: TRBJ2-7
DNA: TGTGCCAGCAGCCAAGCCGGGACAGCCGAGCAGTACTTC
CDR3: CASSQAGTAEQYF

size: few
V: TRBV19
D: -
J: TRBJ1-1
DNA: TGTGCCAGTAGTATCTTAGGGGGGCCCACTGAAGCTTTCTTT
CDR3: CASSILGGPTEAFF

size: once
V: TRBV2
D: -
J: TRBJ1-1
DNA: TGTGCCAGCAGTGAAGGGGGTGGAACTGAAGCTTTCTTT
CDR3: CASSEGGGTEAFF

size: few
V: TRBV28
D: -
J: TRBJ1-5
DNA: TGTGCCAGCAGTGAAGAGAATCAGCCCCAGCATTTT
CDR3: CASSEENQPQHF

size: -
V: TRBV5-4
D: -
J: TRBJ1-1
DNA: TGTGCCAGCAGCAACACCGGTGGTGACGCTTTCTTT
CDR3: CASSNTGGDAFF

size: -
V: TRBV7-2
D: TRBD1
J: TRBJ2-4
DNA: TGTGCCAGCAGCCCGACAGGGGGCAAAAACATTCAGTACTTC
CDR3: CASSPTGGKNIQYF

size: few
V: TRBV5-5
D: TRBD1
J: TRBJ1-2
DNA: TGTGCCAGCAGCTTGGCACAGGGGACCCGTGGCTACACCTTC
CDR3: CASSLAQGTRGYTF

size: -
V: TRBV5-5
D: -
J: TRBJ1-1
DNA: TGTGCCAGCAGCTTGTGGGGCGGTACGGGCACTGAAGCTTTCTTT
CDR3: CASSLWGGTGTEAFF